This entry is about one TCR beta chain. Antigen specificity is unknown. Germline V gene sequence: CDR1 SNHLY, CDR2 FYNNEI. V was clipped by 6 bases and J by 4 bases, with 15 bases between them. CDR3 length: 14 amino acids. immunoSEQ v3.0 was run at survey level. For each individual sample, sequencing targeted about 40,000-55,000 T-cell genomes. TCRdb's copy holds only in-frame clones and misses some; the assay was immunoSEQ multiplex PCR. The table has 25,000 to 30,000 clones, 85% to 90% seen once; the top ten hold under 5.5%. These data belong to a study of long-term antiretroviral therapy in people with HIV. Overall study findings and caveats: Collection of the blood, which took place between about 2004 and 2018, possibly occurred under older ART regimens. Repertoire dominance by clones expanded before ART was seen at all time points.

This sequence originates from a man in his forties with HIV. Sample: unsorted PBMCs, taken approximately 2.7 years after starting antiretroviral therapy. The chain links TRBV2 to TRBJ2-5; either TRBD1 or TRBD2 may fit D (6 bases each). In DNA, the CDR3 is TGTGCCAGCAGGTACGCACAGGGAGGAGAGACCCAGTACTTC. Its protein product is CASRYAQGGETQYF.